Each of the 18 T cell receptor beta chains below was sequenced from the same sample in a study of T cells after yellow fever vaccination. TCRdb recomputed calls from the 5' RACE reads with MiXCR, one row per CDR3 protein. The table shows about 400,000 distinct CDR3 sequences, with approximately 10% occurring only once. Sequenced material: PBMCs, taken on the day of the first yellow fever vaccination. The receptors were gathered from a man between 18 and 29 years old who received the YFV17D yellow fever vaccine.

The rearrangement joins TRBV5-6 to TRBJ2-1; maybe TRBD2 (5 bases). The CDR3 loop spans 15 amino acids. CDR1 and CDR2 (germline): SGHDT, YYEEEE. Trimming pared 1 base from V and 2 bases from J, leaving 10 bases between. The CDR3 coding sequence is TGTGCCAGCAGCTTGCAACTAGACACCTACAATGAGCAGTTCTTC. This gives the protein CASSLQLDTYNEQFF.

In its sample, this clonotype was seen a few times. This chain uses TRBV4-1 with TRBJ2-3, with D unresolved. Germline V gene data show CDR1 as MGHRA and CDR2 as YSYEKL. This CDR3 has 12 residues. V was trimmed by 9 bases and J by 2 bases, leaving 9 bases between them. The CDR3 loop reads CARNTATDTQYF. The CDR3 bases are TGCGCCAGAAACACCGCCACAGATACGCAGTATTTT.

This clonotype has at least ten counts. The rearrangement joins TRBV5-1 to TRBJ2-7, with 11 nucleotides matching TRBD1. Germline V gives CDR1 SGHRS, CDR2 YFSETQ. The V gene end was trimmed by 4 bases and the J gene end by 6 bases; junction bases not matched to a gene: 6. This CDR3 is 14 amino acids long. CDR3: CASSPGQGAGEQYV. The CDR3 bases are TGCGCCAGCAGCCCAGGACAGGGGGCTGGCGAGCAGTACGTC.

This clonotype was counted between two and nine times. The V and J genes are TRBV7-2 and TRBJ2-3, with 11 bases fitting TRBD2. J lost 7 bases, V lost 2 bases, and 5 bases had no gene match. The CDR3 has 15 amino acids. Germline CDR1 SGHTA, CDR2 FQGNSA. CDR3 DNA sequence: TGTGCCAGCAGCTTATATAGCGGGGGGGAGTATACGCAGTATTTT. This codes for CASSLYSGGEYTQYF.

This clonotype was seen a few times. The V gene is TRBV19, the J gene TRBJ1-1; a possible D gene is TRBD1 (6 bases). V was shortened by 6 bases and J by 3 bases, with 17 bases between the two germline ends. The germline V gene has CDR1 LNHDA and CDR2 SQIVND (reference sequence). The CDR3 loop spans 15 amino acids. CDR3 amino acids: CASRNNRVRDTEAFF. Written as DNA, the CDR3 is TGTGCCAGTAGGAATAACAGGGTTCGGGACACTGAAGCTTTCTTT.

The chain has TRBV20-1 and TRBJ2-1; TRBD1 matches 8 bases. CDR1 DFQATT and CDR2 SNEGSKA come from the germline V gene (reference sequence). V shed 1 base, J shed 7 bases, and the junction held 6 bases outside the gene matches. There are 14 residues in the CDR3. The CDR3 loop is CSARGTGWGNEQFF. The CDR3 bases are TGCAGTGCTAGAGGGACAGGGTGGGGGAATGAGCAGTTCTTC.

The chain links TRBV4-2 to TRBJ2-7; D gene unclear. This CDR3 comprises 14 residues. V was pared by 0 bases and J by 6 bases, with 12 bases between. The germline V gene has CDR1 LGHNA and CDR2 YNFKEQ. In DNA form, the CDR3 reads TGTGCCAGCAGCCAAGATCGTGGGCCCCGCGAGCAGTACTTC. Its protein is CASSQDRGPREQYF.

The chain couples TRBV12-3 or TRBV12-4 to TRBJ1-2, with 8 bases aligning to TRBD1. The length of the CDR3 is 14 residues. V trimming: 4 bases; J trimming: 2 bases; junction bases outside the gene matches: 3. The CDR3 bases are TGTGCCAGCAGTTGGACAGGGACCAACTATGGCTACACCTTC. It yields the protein CASSWTGTNYGYTF.

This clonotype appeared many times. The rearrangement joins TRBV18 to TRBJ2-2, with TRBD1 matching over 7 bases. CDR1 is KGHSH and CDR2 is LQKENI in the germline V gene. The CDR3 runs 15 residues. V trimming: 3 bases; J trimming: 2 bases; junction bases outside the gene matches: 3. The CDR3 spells CASSPGQLNTGELFF. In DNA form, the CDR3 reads TGTGCCAGCTCACCGGGACAGCTCAACACCGGGGAGCTGTTTTTT.

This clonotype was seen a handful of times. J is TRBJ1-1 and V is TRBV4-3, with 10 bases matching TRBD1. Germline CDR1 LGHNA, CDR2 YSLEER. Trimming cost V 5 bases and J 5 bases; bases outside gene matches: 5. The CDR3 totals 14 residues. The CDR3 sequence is CASSRTGGRTEAFF. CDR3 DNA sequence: TGCGCCAGCAGCAGGACAGGGGGGCGGACTGAAGCTTTCTTT.

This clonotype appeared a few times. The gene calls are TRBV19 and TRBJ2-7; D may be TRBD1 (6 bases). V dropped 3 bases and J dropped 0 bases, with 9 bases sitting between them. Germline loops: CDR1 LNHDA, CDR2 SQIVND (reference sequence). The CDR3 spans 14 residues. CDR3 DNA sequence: TGTGCCAGTAGTATGGCACAGGGCTCCTACGAGCAGTACTTC. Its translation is CASSMAQGSYEQYF.

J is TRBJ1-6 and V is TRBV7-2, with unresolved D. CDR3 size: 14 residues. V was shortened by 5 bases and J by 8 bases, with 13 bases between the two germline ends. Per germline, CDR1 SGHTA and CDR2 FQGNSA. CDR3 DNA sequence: TGTGCCAGCAGCCCGCGGTCCGACTATTCACCCCTCCACTTT. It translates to CASSPRSDYSPLHF.

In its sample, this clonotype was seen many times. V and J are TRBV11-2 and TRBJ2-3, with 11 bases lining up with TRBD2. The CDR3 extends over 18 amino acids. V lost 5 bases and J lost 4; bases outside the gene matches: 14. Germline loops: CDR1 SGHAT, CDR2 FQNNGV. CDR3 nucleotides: TGTGCCAGCAGCGGGCAGACTAGCGGGGTCTTTAGGCCAGATACGCAGTATTTT. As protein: CASSGQTSGVFRPDTQYF. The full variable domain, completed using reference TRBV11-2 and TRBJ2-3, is EAGVAQSPRYKIIEKRQSVAFWCNPISGHATLYWYQQILGQGPKLLIQFQNNGVVDDSQLPKDRFSAERLKGVDSTLKIQPAKLEDSAVYLCASSGQTSGVFRPDTQYFGPGTRLTVL.

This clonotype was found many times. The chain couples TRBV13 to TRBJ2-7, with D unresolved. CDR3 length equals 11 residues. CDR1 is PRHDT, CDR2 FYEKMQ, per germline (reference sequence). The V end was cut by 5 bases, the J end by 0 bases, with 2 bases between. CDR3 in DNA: TGTGCCAGCAGCGTCTCCTACGAGCAGTACTTC. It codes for CASSVSYEQYF.

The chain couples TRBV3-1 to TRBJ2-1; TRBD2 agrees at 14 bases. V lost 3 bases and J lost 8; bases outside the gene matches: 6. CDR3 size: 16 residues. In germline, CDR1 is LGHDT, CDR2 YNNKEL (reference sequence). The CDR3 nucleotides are TGTGCCAGCAGCCAGAGAGGGACTAGCGGGGGCGATGAGCAGTTCTTC. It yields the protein CASSQRGTSGGDEQFF.

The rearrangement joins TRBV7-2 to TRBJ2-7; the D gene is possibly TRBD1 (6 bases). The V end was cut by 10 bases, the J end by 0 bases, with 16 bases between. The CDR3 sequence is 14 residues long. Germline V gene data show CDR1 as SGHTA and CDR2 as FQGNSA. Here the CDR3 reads CATSAGTSSYEQYV. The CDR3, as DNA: TGTGCCACCTCTGCCGGGACAAGCTCCTACGAGCAGTACGTC.

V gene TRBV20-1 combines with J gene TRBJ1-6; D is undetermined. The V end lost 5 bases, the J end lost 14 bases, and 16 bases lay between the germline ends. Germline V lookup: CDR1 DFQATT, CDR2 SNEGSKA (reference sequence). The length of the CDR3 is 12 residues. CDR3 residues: CSAYQYAQSLHF. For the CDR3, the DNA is TGCAGTGCTTACCAATACGCGCAATCCCTCCACTTT.

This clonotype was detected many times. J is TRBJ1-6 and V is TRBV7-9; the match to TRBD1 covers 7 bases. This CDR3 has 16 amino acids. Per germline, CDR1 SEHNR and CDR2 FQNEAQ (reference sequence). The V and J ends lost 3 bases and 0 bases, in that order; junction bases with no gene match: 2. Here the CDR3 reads CASSFWTGSYNSPLHF. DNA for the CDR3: TGTGCCAGCAGCTTTTGGACAGGCTCCTATAATTCACCCCTCCACTTT.